These 18 T cell receptor beta chains were all obtained from the same sample, sequenced in a study of blood T cells in healthy people across ages. PCR was performed a second time for about 7 to 12 cycles using a sample-barcoded 5' primer and a J-beta primer mix. TCRdb redid the calling of the 5' RACE reads with MiXCR, one entry per CDR3 protein. The sample carries hundreds of thousands of distinct CDR3 sequences, 49% recorded once. The sequenced material came from blood. The origin of the receptors is a woman aged 60-75 years in good health.

This clonotype was recorded a few times. The chain recombines TRBV5-1 with TRBJ2-3, with 7 nucleotides matching TRBD2. V shed 6 bases and J 2 bases; nucleotides not matched to a gene: 9. Looked up from germline, CDR1 is SGHRS and CDR2 is YFSETQ. The CDR3 sequence is 15 residues long. DNA for the CDR3: TGCGCCAGCACCGCGACTAGCCGTTCCACAGATACGCAGTATTTT. Translated, it gives CASTATSRSTDTQYF.

V gene TRBV12-3 or TRBV12-4 combines with J gene TRBJ1-5; D is unresolved. Trimming cost V 0 bases and J 6 bases, with 6 bases left between them. The CDR3 runs to 13 residues. The CDR3 DNA is TGTGCCAGCAGTTTAGCTCCAAGTCAGCCCCAGCATTTT. Protein: CASSLAPSQPQHF.

The chain has TRBV6-2 or TRBV6-3 and TRBJ1-5; 9 nucleotides agree with TRBD1. V lost 6 bases and J lost 7; bases outside the gene matches: 7. This CDR3 spans 14 amino acids. CDR1 is MNHEY, CDR2 SVGEGT, per germline. In DNA form, the CDR3 reads TGTGCCAGCAGCTCAGGACAGGGGCTGCAGCCCCAGCATTTT. Translating gives CASSSGQGLQPQHF.

This clonotype occurred a few times. The chain recombines TRBV6-5 with TRBJ2-7; 9 nucleotides agree with TRBD1. CDR1 and CDR2 from the germline V gene are MNHEY and SVGAGI. The CDR3 runs to 16 residues. J gave up 4 bases and V 6 bases, and 13 bases lay outside the gene matches. CDR3 in amino acids: CASSRMTRDRAYEQYF. The CDR3 DNA reads TGTGCCAGCAGCCGTATGACCCGGGACAGGGCTTACGAGCAGTACTTC.

This clonotype was counted a few times. A read error may account for a junction end that differs from germline. This chain uses TRBV3-1 with TRBJ1-1; D remains unclear. CDR1 and CDR2 (germline): LGHDT, YNNKEL (reference sequence). The CDR3 runs 12 residues. Written as DNA, the CDR3 is TGTGCCAGCAGCCAGCTGAACACTGAGGCTTTCTTT. Residues: CASSQLNTEAFF.

CDR3 amino acids: CASKVEGTYNQPQHF. DNA of the CDR3: TGTGCCAGTAAGGTAGAGGGCACCTACAATCAGCCCCAGCATTTT. The V call is TRBV19, the J call TRBJ1-5; D is uncertain. The CDR3 contains 15 residues. V lost 7 bases, J lost 3 bases, and 16 bases lay in between. Germline CDR1 reads LNHDA; CDR2 reads SQIVND (reference sequence).

The V and J genes are TRBV5-1 and TRBJ1-2; D ambiguous. V shed 2 bases and J shed 5 bases, with 10 bases lying between them. This CDR3 has 13 amino acids. The germline gives CDR1 SGHRS, CDR2 YFSETQ. The CDR3: CASSLTREYGYTF. The CDR3 coding sequence is TGCGCCAGCAGCTTAACGAGGGAATATGGCTACACCTTC.

About this clonotype: Being one base from a much bigger clone, this may be a read error. The chain joins TRBV2 to TRBJ2-5; D could derive from TRBD1 or TRBD2 (5 bases each). This CDR3 has 14 amino acids. Germline loops: CDR1 SNHLY, CDR2 FYNNEI. CDR3 in amino acids: CAGRPGRQQETQYF. CDR3 coding DNA: TGTGCCGGCAGGCCGGGACGCCAACAAGAGACCCAGTACTTC. The full variable domain, with the rest looked up from reference TRBV2 and TRBJ2-5, is EPEVTQTPSHQVTQMGQEVILRCVPISNHLYFYWYRQILGQKVEFLVSFYNNEISEKSEIFDDQFSVERPDGSNFTLKIRSTKLEDSAMYFCAGRPGRQQETQYFGPGTRLLVL.

In this sample, this clonotype turned up many times. The chain joins TRBV7-2 to TRBJ2-7; a possible D gene is TRBD1 (6 bases). Germline loops: CDR1 SGHTA, CDR2 FQGNSA. V lost 5 bases, J lost 7 bases, and 15 bases lay in between. There are 13 residues in the CDR3. CDR3 region: CASSLGHNGEQYF. In nucleotides, the CDR3 is TGTGCCAGCAGCCTGGGACATAATGGAGAGCAGTACTTC.

With respect to this clonotype: A read error may be the cause here, since a much bigger clone is one base away. The gene calls are TRBV2 and TRBJ2-1, with TRBD1 as a possible D gene (6 bases). CDR1 and CDR2 (germline): SNHLY, FYNNEI. Trimming shortened V by 6 bases and J by 7 bases, and 19 bases separated the two germline ends. This CDR3 has 15 residues. The CDR3 region is CASSERQARKNEQFF. CDR3 bases: TGTGCCAGCAGCGAAAGACAGGCAAGAAAAAATGAGCAGTTCTTC.

The rearrangement joins TRBV4-3 to TRBJ2-1; tentative D call: TRBD2 (6 bases). The CDR3 extends over 16 amino acids. V was pared by 2 bases and J by 3 bases, with 14 bases between. Germline V CDR1 and CDR2: LGHNA, YSLEER. This CDR3 is CASSQSDRLVYNEQFF. DNA for the CDR3: TGCGCCAGCAGCCAATCCGACCGACTAGTCTACAATGAGCAGTTCTTC.

DNA of the CDR3: TGCGCCAGCAGCCAAGAGGGGGTCGTTGGTCAGCCCCAGCATTTT. This translates into CASSQEGVVGQPQHF. V is TRBV4-3 and J is TRBJ1-5; perhaps TRBD1 as D (5 bases). This CDR3 has 15 residues. Between the trimmed V and J ends, which lost 0 bases and 6 bases, there was a span of 12 bases. Germline assignment: CDR1 LGHNA and CDR2 YSLEER.

The V call is TRBV20-1, the J call TRBJ2-7; D gene unclear. Trimming left V 5 bases short and J 5 bases short, with 10 bases between. CDR1 and CDR2 from the germline V gene are DFQATT and SNEGSKA (reference sequence). CDR3 length: 11 residues. The CDR3 region is CSACQTHEQYF. CDR3 coding DNA: TGCAGTGCTTGCCAGACCCACGAGCAGTACTTC.

This clonotype has more than one count but fewer than ten. The CDR3 sequence: CASSSSGVAETQYF. The DNA for the CDR3 is TGTGCCAGCAGCTCGTCCGGGGTTGCAGAGACCCAGTACTTC. The genes are TRBV11-2 and TRBJ2-5; D might be TRBD2 (5 bases). The CDR3 length is 14 residues. CDR1 is SGHAT, CDR2 FQNNGV, per germline. The germline V and J ends were trimmed by 4 bases and 4 bases, with 13 bases remaining between them.

The chain couples TRBV6-2 or TRBV6-3 to TRBJ1-2; no clear D. The V gene lost 4 bases and the J gene lost 4 bases, with 19 bases spanning the gap. The CDR3 consists of 16 residues. The V gene's germline CDR1 is MNHEY and CDR2 SVGEGT. As DNA, the CDR3 is TGTGCCAGCAGTTCCGACTATGGGAGAGACGGCTATGGCTACACCTTC. The encoded protein is CASSSDYGRDGYGYTF.

This clonotype was seen a single time. This chain connects TRBV4-1 to TRBJ2-3; 12 nucleotides align to TRBD2. Germline V gene data show CDR1 as MGHRA and CDR2 as YSYEKL. J lost 3 bases, V lost 5 bases, and 6 bases had no gene match. This CDR3 contains 16 residues. CDR3 in amino acids: CASSRWTSGKTDTQYF. The CDR3 DNA follows: TGCGCCAGCAGCAGGTGGACTAGCGGGAAGACAGATACGCAGTATTTT.

The chain couples TRBV28 to TRBJ1-2; D perhaps matches TRBD1 (6 bases). This CDR3 comprises 15 residues. V was shortened by 7 bases and J by 4 bases, with 19 bases between the two germline ends. Germline CDR1 reads MDHEN; CDR2 reads SYDVKM. The CDR3 loop reads CASTLTEGTTYGYTF. CDR3 nucleotides: TGTGCCAGCACCCTAACCGAAGGGACAACCTATGGCTACACCTTC.

The V gene is TRBV29-1, the J gene TRBJ2-1, with D unresolved. With 7 bases removed from V and 0 bases from J, the gap between germline ends came to 16 bases. Germline V gives CDR1 SQVTM, CDR2 ANQGSEA. This CDR3 is built from 15 residues. CDR3 nucleotides: TGCAGCGGCCTAAACCGGGCTACCTCCTACAATGAGCAGTTCTTC. Residues: CSGLNRATSYNEQFF.